This paragraph covers one T cell receptor (beta chain) sequence. Its antigen is not known. The V end was cut by 7 bases, the J end by 0 bases, with 19 bases between. The CDR3 covers 17 residues. The data stem from a study of T-cell reconstitution after alpha-beta-depleted transplantation in children. Study observations and caveats: At one year after transplant, newly produced T cells mostly accounted for T-cell counts and diversity.

The TCRbeta library incorporated unique molecular identifiers. MiXCR, applied by TCRdb to the PCR reads, yields one record per CDR3 protein. The data show fewer than 1 million distinct CDR3 sequences, about 15% seen once. Sequences were derived from PBMCs, mostly from graft donor cells, sampled 360 days after TCRalphabeta/CD19-depleted stem cell transplant. The chain has TRBV12-3 or TRBV12-4 and TRBJ2-1; no clear D gene. This TCR derives from a male patient under 18 who had a stem cell transplant for acute lymphoblastic leukemia, so the T cells may come from the graft donor. This CDR3 is CASTRGVLLSSYNEQFF. The CDR3, as DNA: TGTGCCAGCACCCGTGGGGTACTCCTAAGCTCCTACAATGAGCAGTTCTTC.